This T cell receptor beta chain was obtained from a study of CD8 T cells in ankylosing spondylitis. Molecular-barcoded quantitative 5'-RACE produced these TCR beta libraries. TCRdb independently ran MiXCR on the 5' RACE reads; one entry per CDR3 protein. The sample yields under 200,000 distinct CDR3 sequences, around a tenth seen once. The junction had 5 bases not matched to a gene; V was cut back by 4 bases and J by 7 bases. The CDR3 sequence is 15 residues long. The germline CDR1 and CDR2 sequences are MGHDK and SYGVNS. This clonotype was picked up many times. Its antigen is currently unknown. Whole-study findings and limits: Typical of ankylosing spondylitis blood, it appeared, was a TCR beta motif of several highly homologous variants.

Sequencing was carried out using blood, either unsorted or a sorted T cell fraction (not recorded which). This TCR was sampled from a male donor with ankylosing spondylitis or in good health (not recorded which). This rearrangement joins TRBV25-1 to TRBJ1-4, with 11 bases aligning to TRBD1. CDR3 region: CASSAPGTGGEKLFF. The CDR3 DNA follows: TGTGCCAGCAGTGCCCCCGGGACAGGGGGTGAAAAACTGTTTTTT. The whole variable domain, remainder taken from reference TRBV25-1 and TRBJ1-4, is EADIYQTPRYLVIGTGKKITLECSQTMGHDKMYWYQQDPGMELHLIHYSYGVNSTEKGDLSSESTVSRIRTEHFPLTLESARPSHTSQYLCASSAPGTGGEKLFFGSGTQLSVL.